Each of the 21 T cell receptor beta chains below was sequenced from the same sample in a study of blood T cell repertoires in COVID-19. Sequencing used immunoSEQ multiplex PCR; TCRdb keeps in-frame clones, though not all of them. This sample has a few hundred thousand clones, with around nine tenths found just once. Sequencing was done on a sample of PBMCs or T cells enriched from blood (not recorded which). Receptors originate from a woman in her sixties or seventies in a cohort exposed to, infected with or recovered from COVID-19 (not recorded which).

Here the CDR3 DNA reads TGTGCCAGCAGCACTGGGACTAGCGGGAGGGTCGGGCAGTTCTTC. Encoded protein: CASSTGTSGRVGQFF. The chain employs TRBV28 and TRBJ2-1; 16 nucleotides agree with TRBD2. Germline values: CDR1 MDHEN, CDR2 SYDVKM. The CDR3 covers 15 residues. Germline trimming cut 6 bases from V and 12 bases from J; bases unmatched to any gene: 8.

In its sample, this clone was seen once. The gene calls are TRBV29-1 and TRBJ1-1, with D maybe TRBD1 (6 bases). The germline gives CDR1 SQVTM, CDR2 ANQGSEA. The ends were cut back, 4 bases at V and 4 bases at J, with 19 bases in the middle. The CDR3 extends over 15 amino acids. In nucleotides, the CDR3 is TGCAGCGTTGGGGGGTTGGCGGGGGCGAGCACTGAAGCTTTCTTT. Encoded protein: CSVGGLAGASTEAFF. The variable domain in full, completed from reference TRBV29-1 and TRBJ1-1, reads SAVISQKPSRDICQRGTSLTIQCQVDSQVTMMFWYRQQPGQSLTLIATANQGSEATYESGFVIDKFPISRPNLTFSTLTVSNMSPEDSSIYLCSVGGLAGASTEAFFGQGTRLTVV.

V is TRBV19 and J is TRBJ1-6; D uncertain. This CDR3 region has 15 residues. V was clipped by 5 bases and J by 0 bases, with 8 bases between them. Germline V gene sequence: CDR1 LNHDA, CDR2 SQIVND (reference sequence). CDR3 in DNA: TGTGCCAGTAGTCCCCGGAGCTCCTATAATTCACCCCTCCACTTT. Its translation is CASSPRSSYNSPLHF.

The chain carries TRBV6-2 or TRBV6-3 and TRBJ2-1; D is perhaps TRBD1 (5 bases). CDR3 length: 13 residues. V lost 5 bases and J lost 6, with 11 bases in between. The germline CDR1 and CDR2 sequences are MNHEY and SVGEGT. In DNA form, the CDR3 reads TGTGCCAGCAGTAGGGGCTGGGCCAATGAGCAGTTCTTC. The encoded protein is CASSRGWANEQFF.

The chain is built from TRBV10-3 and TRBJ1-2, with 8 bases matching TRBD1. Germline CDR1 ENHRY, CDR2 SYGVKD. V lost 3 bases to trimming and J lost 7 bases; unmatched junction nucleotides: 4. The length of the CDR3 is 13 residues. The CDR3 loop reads CAISEGTGLGYTF. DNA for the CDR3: TGTGCCATCAGTGAAGGGACAGGTCTTGGCTACACCTTC.

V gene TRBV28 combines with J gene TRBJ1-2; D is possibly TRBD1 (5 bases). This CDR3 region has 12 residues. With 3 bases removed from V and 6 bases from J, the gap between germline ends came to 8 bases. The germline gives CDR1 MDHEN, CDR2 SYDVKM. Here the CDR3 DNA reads TGTGCCAGCAGTTTGGGAGGGGATGGCTACACCTTC. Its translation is CASSLGGDGYTF.

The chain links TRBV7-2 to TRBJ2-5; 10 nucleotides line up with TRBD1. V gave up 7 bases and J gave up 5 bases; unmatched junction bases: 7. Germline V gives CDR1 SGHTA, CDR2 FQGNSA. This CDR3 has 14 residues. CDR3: CASKWTGGDETQYF. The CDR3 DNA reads TGTGCCAGCAAATGGACAGGGGGAGACGAGACCCAGTACTTC.

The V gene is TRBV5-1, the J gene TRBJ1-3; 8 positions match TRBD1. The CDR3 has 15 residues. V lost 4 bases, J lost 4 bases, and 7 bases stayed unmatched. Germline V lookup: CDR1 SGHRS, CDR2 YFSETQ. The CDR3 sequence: CASSLPQGAGNTIYF. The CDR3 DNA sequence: TGCGCCAGCAGCCTTCCTCAGGGGGCCGGAAACACCATATATTTT.

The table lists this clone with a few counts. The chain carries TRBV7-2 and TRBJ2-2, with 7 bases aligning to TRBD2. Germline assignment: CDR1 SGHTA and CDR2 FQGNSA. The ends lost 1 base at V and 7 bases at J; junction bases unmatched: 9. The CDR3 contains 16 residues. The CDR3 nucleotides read TGTGCCAGCAGCTTAGAAGTAGCGGGCAGACGCGGGGAGCTGTTTTTT. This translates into CASSLEVAGRRGELFF.

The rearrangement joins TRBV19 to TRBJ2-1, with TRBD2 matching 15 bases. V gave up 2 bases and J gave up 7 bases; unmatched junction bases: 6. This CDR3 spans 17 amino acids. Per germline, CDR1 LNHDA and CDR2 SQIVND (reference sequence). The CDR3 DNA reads TGTGCCAGTAGTATAAAGGGACTAGCGGGAGGCCGGAATGAGCAGTTCTTC. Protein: CASSIKGLAGGRNEQFF.

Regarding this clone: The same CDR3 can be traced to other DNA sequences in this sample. CDR3 nucleotides: TGTGCCAGCAGCCTTGGACTAGCGGGAACAGATACGCAGTATTTT. It codes for CASSLGLAGTDTQYF. The rearrangement links TRBV4-2 to TRBJ2-3; 12 positions agree with TRBD2. CDR3 length: 15 residues. Germline loops: CDR1 LGHNA, CDR2 YNFKEQ. With V trimmed by 4 bases and J by 3 bases, 2 bases remained unmatched.

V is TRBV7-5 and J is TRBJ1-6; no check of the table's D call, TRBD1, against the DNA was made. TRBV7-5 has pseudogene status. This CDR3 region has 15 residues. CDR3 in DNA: TGTGCCAGAAGCCCCGGACAGGGGGCTGTATCACCCCTCCACTTT. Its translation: CARSPGQGAVSPLHF.

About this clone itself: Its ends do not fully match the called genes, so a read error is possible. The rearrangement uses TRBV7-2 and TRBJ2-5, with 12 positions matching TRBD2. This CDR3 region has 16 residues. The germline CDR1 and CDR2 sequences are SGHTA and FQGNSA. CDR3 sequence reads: CASSLAGGLSGETQYF. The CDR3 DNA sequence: TGTGCCAGCAGCCTAGCGGGAGGGCTCTCAGGGGAGACCCAGTACTTC.

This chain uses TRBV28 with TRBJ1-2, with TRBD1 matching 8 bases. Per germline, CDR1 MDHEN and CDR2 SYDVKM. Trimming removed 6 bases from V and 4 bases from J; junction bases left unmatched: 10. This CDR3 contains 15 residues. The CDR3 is CASRGTGSHGYGYTF. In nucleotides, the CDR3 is TGTGCCAGCAGGGGGACAGGAAGCCACGGCTATGGCTACACCTTC.

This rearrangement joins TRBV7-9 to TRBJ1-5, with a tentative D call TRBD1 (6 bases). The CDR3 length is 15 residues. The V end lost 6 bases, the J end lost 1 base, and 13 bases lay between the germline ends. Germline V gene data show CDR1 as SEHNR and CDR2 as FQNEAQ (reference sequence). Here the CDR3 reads CASSPGVGSNQPQHF. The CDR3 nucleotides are TGTGCCAGCAGTCCAGGGGTTGGGAGCAATCAGCCCCAGCATTTT.

Written as DNA, the CDR3 is TGTGCCAGCAGCTCAACACTAGCGGGGGCCCCCTTAGAGCAGTACTTC. This gives the protein CASSSTLAGAPLEQYF. The genes are TRBV7-2 and TRBJ2-7; TRBD2 aligns across 11 bases. Germline V CDR1 and CDR2: SGHTA, FQGNSA. J gave up 7 bases and V 4 bases, and 12 bases lay outside the gene matches. CDR3 length: 16 residues.

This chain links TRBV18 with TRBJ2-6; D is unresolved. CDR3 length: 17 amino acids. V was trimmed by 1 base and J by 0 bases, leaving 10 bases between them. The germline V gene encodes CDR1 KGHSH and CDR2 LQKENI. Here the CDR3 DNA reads TGTGCCAGCTCACCACTTGGAGTCAGCTCTGGGGCCAACGTCCTGACTTTC. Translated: CASSPLGVSSGANVLTF.

CDR3 sequence reads: CASSGRGSGNSPLHF. The CDR3 DNA sequence: TGTGCCAGCAGTGGCAGGGGTTCGGGTAATTCACCCCTCCACTTT. This chain joins TRBV28 and TRBJ1-6; D may be TRBD1 (6 bases). The V end lost 5 bases, the J end lost 6 bases, and 14 bases lay between the germline ends. Looked up from germline, CDR1 is MDHEN and CDR2 is SYDVKM. This CDR3 spans 15 amino acids.

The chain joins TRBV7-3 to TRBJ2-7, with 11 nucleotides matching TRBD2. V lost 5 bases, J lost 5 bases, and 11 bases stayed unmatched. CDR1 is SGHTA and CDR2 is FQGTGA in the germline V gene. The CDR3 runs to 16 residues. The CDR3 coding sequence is TGTGCCAGCAGCCGTAACGCACTAGCGGGAGTCAACGAGCAGTACTTC. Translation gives CASSRNALAGVNEQYF.

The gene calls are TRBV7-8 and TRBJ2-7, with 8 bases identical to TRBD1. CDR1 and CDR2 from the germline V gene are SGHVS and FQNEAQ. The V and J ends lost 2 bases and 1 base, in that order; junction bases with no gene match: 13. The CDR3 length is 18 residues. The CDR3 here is CASSLMKADRGHSYEQYF. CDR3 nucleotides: TGTGCCAGCAGCTTAATGAAGGCAGACAGGGGCCATTCCTACGAGCAGTACTTC.

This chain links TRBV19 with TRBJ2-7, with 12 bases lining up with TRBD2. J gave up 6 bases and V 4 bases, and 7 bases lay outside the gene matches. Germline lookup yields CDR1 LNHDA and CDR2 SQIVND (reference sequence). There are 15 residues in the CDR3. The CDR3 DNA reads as TGTGCCAGTAGTAGGCTACTAGCGGGAGGAGCCGAGCAGTACTTC. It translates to CASSRLLAGGAEQYF.